One and the same sample provided the 13 T cell receptor beta chains below, sequenced in a study of technical replicates of blood from a few donors. Data came from immunoSEQ multiplex PCR; TCRdb stores just in-frame clones and leaves some out. The sample has 65,000 to 70,000 clones, 75% to 90% seen once. Material for sequencing was PBMCs. The receptor set was obtained from a human donor in good health. Some clones in this sample may be carry-over from other donors' samples.

The chain joins TRBV5-1 to TRBJ2-5, with 8 bases fitting TRBD1. Losses at the gene ends were 3 bases for V and 5 bases for J; bases not matched to a gene: 3. The CDR3 has 13 residues. CDR1 is SGHRS, CDR2 YFSETQ, per germline. CDR3 protein: CASSSGTGETQYF. CDR3 bases: TGCGCCAGCAGCTCGGGGACAGGCGAGACCCAGTACTTC.

The rearrangement joins TRBV5-1 to TRBJ2-5; 7 bases are shared with TRBD2. Per germline, CDR1 SGHRS and CDR2 YFSETQ. V gave up 3 bases and J gave up 3 bases; unmatched junction bases: 2. The CDR3 runs 13 residues. The CDR3: CASSWTSKETQYF. The CDR3 region has the DNA TGCGCCAGCAGCTGGACTAGTAAAGAGACCCAGTACTTC.

J is TRBJ2-1 and V is TRBV7-9; perhaps TRBD2 as D (6 bases). The ends were cut back, 7 bases at V and 6 bases at J, with 28 bases in the middle. Germline CDR1 SEHNR, CDR2 FQNEAQ (reference sequence). The CDR3 sequence is 18 residues long. The CDR3 sequence is CASTLLAHDTQGSNEQFF. CDR3 nucleotides: TGTGCCAGCACCCTACTAGCCCACGATACCCAAGGTTCCAATGAGCAGTTCTTC.

V gene TRBV4-1 combines with J gene TRBJ2-2; 13 bases align to TRBD2. CDR1 is MGHRA and CDR2 is YSYEKL in the germline V gene. CDR3 length equals 17 residues. V shed 2 bases and J 2 bases; nucleotides not matched to a gene: 2. The CDR3 sequence: CASSQRTSGRNTGELFF. CDR3 DNA sequence: TGCGCCAGCAGCCAAAGGACTAGCGGGAGAAACACCGGGGAGCTGTTTTTT.

V gene TRBV13 combines with J gene TRBJ2-3; 10 bases are a match to TRBD2. CDR1 and CDR2 from the germline V gene are PRHDT and FYEKMQ (reference sequence). This CDR3 contains 16 residues. The V gene end was trimmed by 8 bases and the J gene end by 5 bases; junction bases not matched to a gene: 13. The CDR3 region is CASSTSGALPIDTQYF. CDR3 sequence (DNA): TGTGCCAGCTCTACTAGCGGGGCCCTCCCCATAGATACGCAGTATTTT.

V gene TRBV5-1 combines with J gene TRBJ2-3, with 8 bases identical to TRBD1. Germline assignment: CDR1 SGHRS and CDR2 YFSETQ. This CDR3 is built from 15 residues. J was trimmed by 4 bases and V by 1 base; bases with no gene match: 5. CDR3 region: CASSLRTGPPDTQYF. Here the CDR3 DNA reads TGCGCCAGCAGCTTGCGGACAGGGCCCCCAGATACGCAGTATTTT. The full variable domain, rest sourced from reference TRBV5-1 and TRBJ2-3, is KAGVTQTPRYLIKTRGQQVTLSCSPISGHRSVSWYQQTPGQGLQFLFEYFSETQRNKGNFPGRFSGRQFSNSRSEMNVSTLELGDSALYLCASSLRTGPPDTQYFGPGTRLTVL.

CDR3 nucleotides: TGTGCCAGCAGGCGGGCCCAAGTAAACATTCAGTACTTC. Protein: CASRRAQVNIQYF. V usage is TRBV2 and J usage is TRBJ2-4; maybe TRBD2 (5 bases). Germline V gene lookup returns CDR1 SNHLY and CDR2 FYNNEI. The CDR3 extends over 13 amino acids. V was pared by 6 bases and J by 6 bases, with 12 bases between. The whole variable domain, filled in from reference TRBV2 and TRBJ2-4, reads EPEVTQTPSHQVTQMGQEVILRCVPISNHLYFYWYRQILGQKVEFLVSFYNNEISEKSEIFDDQFSVERPDGSNFTLKIRSTKLEDSAMYFCASRRAQVNIQYFGAGTRLSVL.

V is TRBV23-1 and J is TRBJ2-1; possibly TRBD2 for D (5 bases). TRBV23-1 is recorded as an ORF, its role being uncertain. The length of the CDR3 is 12 residues. Trimming took 6 bases from V and 13 from J, leaving 16 bases between them. The CDR3 region has the DNA TGCGCCAGCAGCCGCCAGACTAAGATTCAGTTCTTC. Protein sequence: CASSRQTKIQFF.

The chain uses TRBV4-1 and TRBJ2-3; D unresolved. CDR1 is MGHRA, CDR2 YSYEKL, per germline. The CDR3 runs to 16 residues. V was cut by 0 bases and J by 2 bases, with 12 bases left in between. The CDR3: CASSQERKSPTDTQYF. DNA for the CDR3: TGCGCCAGCAGCCAAGAAAGAAAGAGCCCCACAGATACGCAGTATTTT.

This rearrangement joins TRBV4-1 to TRBJ2-5; D not resolved. The length of the CDR3 is 13 residues. V shed 1 base and J shed 5 bases, with 8 bases lying between them. Germline V CDR1 and CDR2: MGHRA, YSYEKL. In DNA, the CDR3 is TGCGCCAGCAGCCAAGCGTTAGCCGAGACCCAGTACTTC. This gives the protein CASSQALAETQYF.

There are a few counts of this clone. This chain links TRBV11-1 with TRBJ2-1; possible D gene TRBD2, 6 bases. The V and J ends lost 1 base and 7 bases respectively, with 14 bases between them. Germline CDR1 and CDR2: SGHAT and FQDESV (reference sequence). This CDR3 comprises 15 residues. The CDR3 region is CASSLEGREWNEQFF. The CDR3 nucleotides read TGTGCCAGCAGCTTAGAAGGTCGGGAGTGGAATGAGCAGTTCTTC.

This chain connects TRBV6-5 to TRBJ2-7; 8 nucleotides align to TRBD1. Losses at the gene ends were 4 bases for V and 6 bases for J; bases not matched to a gene: 8. Germline CDR1 is MNHEY and CDR2 is SVGAGI. This CDR3 spans 14 amino acids. CDR3 region: CASSSRTGWGEQYF. CDR3 DNA: TGTGCCAGCAGTTCCCGGACAGGGTGGGGCGAGCAGTACTTC.

The rearrangement joins TRBV5-1 to TRBJ2-7; TRBD2 matches at 11 bases. Germline V gene data show CDR1 as SGHRS and CDR2 as YFSETQ. V was clipped by 5 bases and J by 0 bases; unmatched bases: 7. This CDR3 is 16 amino acids long. The DNA for the CDR3 is TGCGCCAGCAGACCGGGACTAGCGGAGACCTCCTACGAGCAGTACTTC. This translates into CASRPGLAETSYEQYF.